This TCR beta chain was profiled in a study of T cells in Graves' hyperthyroidism and ophthalmopathy. Study-level points and caveats: Among clonotypes expanded in thyroid above 0.001, most were also found in blood.

Absence of ophthalmopathy progression within 18 months defined stable Graves' hyperthyroidism. TCR beta CDR3 region amplification was performed from RNA transcripts. The study used the HTBI primer set for a first-round RT-PCR of the TCR CDR3. TCRdb ran MiXCR on the multiplex PCR reads and lists one entry per CDR3 protein. Of hundreds of thousands of distinct CDR3 sequences in the sample, roughly 37% were seen once. This clonotype was seen only once. The antigen is unknown. J lost 3 bases, V lost 9 bases, and 10 bases had no gene match. The CDR3 runs to 14 residues. Germline V gene sequence: CDR1 ENHRY, CDR2 SYGVKD.

Sequenced input: blood. The receptor was isolated from a man aged 18-30 years with Graves' hyperthyroidism. This rearrangement joins TRBV10-3 to TRBJ2-7, with 8 bases fitting TRBD1. The DNA of the CDR3 is TGTGCCATACACCCGGGGGACAGGATCTACGAGCAGTACTTC. It specifies CAIHPGDRIYEQYF.